This T cell receptor beta chain was identified in a study of response to subunit inactivated influenza vaccine. Each CDR3 protein is one row after TCRdb ran MiXCR on the RT-PCR reads. The sample consists of about 650,000 distinct CDR3 sequences, approximately 14% of them appearing once. Germline CDR1 is SGHTA and CDR2 is FQGNSA. Trimming shortened V by 2 bases and J by 2 bases, and 9 bases separated the two germline ends. This CDR3 region has 14 residues. V gene TRBV7-2 combines with J gene TRBJ2-5, with D possibly matching TRBD2 (6 bases). The TCR sequence derives from a man in his forties or fifties who received an inactivated influenza vaccine. Sequencing was performed on PBMCs from blood, taken roughly 12 days after vaccination. Here the CDR3 reads CASSLLTRQETQYF. Written as DNA, the CDR3 is TGTGCCAGCAGCTTATTGACTAGACAAGAGACCCAGTACTTC.